This is a list of T cell receptor beta chains from one sample in a study of blood T cell repertoires in COVID-19. Produced via immunoSEQ multiplex PCR; TCRdb's table is partial and in-frame only. The sample consists of about 500,000 clones, roughly nine tenths of them appearing once. Sample: peripheral blood. The receptors were gathered from a woman aged 45-65 years with COVID-19, enrolled during active disease. Both conserved end residues are part of each CDR3. A D gene is named only where the DNA matches it firmly. Rows give clone size only sometimes, using once, few, many, or a class for an expanded clone.

cdr3_aa | cdr3_nt | j_call | d_call | v_call | clone_size
CASSATTGQGAGELFF | TGTGCCAGCAGCGCCACCACGGGACAGGGGGCCGGGGAGCTGTTTTTT | TRBJ2-2 | TRBD1 | TRBV9 | NA
CASSDSEVKQFF | TGTGCCAGCAGCGACTCCGAGGTAAAGCAGTTCTTC | TRBJ2-1 | NA | TRBV5-4 | NA
CASSLSPGNQPQHF | TGTGCCAGCAGCTTATCCCCCGGCAATCAGCCCCAGCATTTT | TRBJ1-5 | NA | TRBV7-2 | few
CASAQGSDRQPQHF | TGTGCCAGCGCACAGGGGAGTGATAGGCAGCCCCAGCATTTT | TRBJ1-5 | TRBD1 | TRBV27 | NA
CASSPGWAADTDTQYF | TGTGCCAGCAGCCCAGGTTGGGCAGCCGACACAGATACGCAGTATTTT | TRBJ2-3 | NA | TRBV7-6 | NA
CAWSGPGSKETQYF | TGTGCCTGGTCCGGTCCCGGGAGTAAAGAGACCCAGTACTTC | TRBJ2-5 | NA | TRBV30 | NA
CASSYSGQGYEQYF | TGTGCCAGCAGTTACTCTGGACAGGGCTACGAGCAGTACTTC | TRBJ2-7 | TRBD1 | TRBV6-5 | NA
CASSPWDRVNSPLHF | TGTGCCAGCAGCCCCTGGGACAGGGTAAATTCACCCCTCCACTTT | TRBJ1-6 | TRBD1 | TRBV14 | NA
CASSSSSYNEQFF | TGTGCCAGCAGTTCTAGCTCCTACAATGAGCAGTTCTTC | TRBJ2-1 | NA | TRBV27 | NA
CASTVSGGDYGYTF | TGTGCCAGCACTGTGTCGGGAGGCGACTATGGCTACACCTTC | TRBJ1-2 | NA | TRBV6-5 | few
CASSQGSSNEQFF | TGTGCCAGCAGCCAAGGCAGTTCAAATGAGCAGTTCTTC | TRBJ2-1 | NA | TRBV3-1/TRBV3-2 | few
CSANEAPAVTQYF | TGCAGTGCTAATGAGGCTCCTGCGGTGACCCAGTACTTC | TRBJ2-5 | NA | TRBV20-1 | NA
CASSLDSNYGYTF | TGTGCCAGCTCTCTCGACAGTAACTATGGCTACACCTTC | TRBJ1-2 | NA | TRBV18 | NA
CASSLRGTHYEQYF | TGCGCCAGCAGCTTGAGGGGAACCCACTACGAGCAGTACTTC | TRBJ2-7 | NA | TRBV5-1 | NA
CSVGQGGGGAFF | TGCAGCGTTGGACAGGGGGGAGGAGGAGCTTTCTTT | TRBJ1-1 | TRBD1 | TRBV29-1 | once
CAWSPRGGLNIYGYTF | TGTGCCTGGAGTCCACGAGGGGGTCTTAACATCTATGGCTACACCTTC | TRBJ1-2 | NA | TRBV30 | NA
CASSFQGTAFF | TGCGCCAGCAGCTTCCAGGGGACAGCTTTCTTT | TRBJ1-1 | NA | TRBV5-1 | NA
CASSYSGGVYEQYF | TGTGCCAGCAGTTATTCAGGGGGTGTGTACGAGCAGTACTTC | TRBJ2-7 | TRBD1 | TRBV6-5 | NA
CASSDKAGGLNEQFF | TGCGCCAGCAGTGATAAAGCGGGGGGGCTCAATGAGCAGTTCTTC | TRBJ2-1 | TRBD2 | TRBV10-1 | NA
CASSSPGQGFYEQYF | TGTGCCAGCAGTTCACCGGGACAGGGGTTCTACGAGCAGTACTTC | TRBJ2-7 | TRBD1 | TRBV6-5 | NA
CAITQLGSGYGYTF | TGTGCCATCACTCAGCTCGGGTCGGGCTATGGCTACACCTTC | TRBJ1-2 | NA | TRBV10-3 | NA
CASSSDGLAGAFNYEQYF | TGTGCCAGCAGTTCCGACGGACTAGCGGGAGCCTTTAACTACGAGCAGTACTTC | TRBJ2-7 | TRBD2 | TRBV28 | NA
CAWATGAYNSPLHF | TGTGCCTGGGCGACAGGCGCCTATAATTCACCCCTCCACTTT | TRBJ1-6 | NA | TRBV30 | NA
CATSRDLGGGEKLFF | TGTGCCACCAGCAGAGATCTGGGCGGGGGGGAAAAACTGTTTTTT | TRBJ1-4 | NA | TRBV15 | NA
CAWSVETPSSYEQYF | TGTGCCTGGAGTGTAGAAACACCCAGCTCCTACGAGCAGTACTTC | TRBJ2-7 | NA | TRBV30 | NA
CASHHISTGEAFF | TGTGCCAGCCACCATATCTCGACGGGGGAAGCTTTCTTT | TRBJ1-1 | NA | TRBV5-6 | once
CASSFGGGTEAFF | TGTGCCAGCAGCTTTGGGGGAGGCACTGAAGCTTTCTTT | TRBJ1-1 | NA | TRBV7-2 | NA
CASSLAGLNYEQYF | TGTGCCAGCAGCTTAGCCGGACTGAACTACGAGCAGTACTTC | TRBJ2-7 | NA | TRBV11-2 | NA